This T cell receptor beta chain was profiled in a study of OX40 agonist ivuxolimab in advanced cancers. TCRdb keeps only in-frame clones here, not all; method: immunoSEQ multiplex PCR. The sample records 65,000 to 75,000 clones, 70% to 90% being singletons. Sample: CD4+ or CD8+ T cells sorted from blood, taken in a trial of the OX40 agonist ivuxolimab. This TCR derives from an adult with an advanced solid tumor such as melanoma, head and neck, liver or kidney cancer.

The CDR3 bases are TGTGCCAGCAGAACCGGGACAGGGGGCTACAATGAGCAGTTCTTC. This codes for CASRTGTGGYNEQFF. J is TRBJ2-1 and V is TRBV5-4; 11 bases map to TRBD1. CDR3 length equals 15 residues. With 5 bases clipped from V and 3 bases from J, the junction kept 4 bases outside the gene matches. CDR1 SGHNT and CDR2 YYREEE come from the germline V gene (reference sequence).